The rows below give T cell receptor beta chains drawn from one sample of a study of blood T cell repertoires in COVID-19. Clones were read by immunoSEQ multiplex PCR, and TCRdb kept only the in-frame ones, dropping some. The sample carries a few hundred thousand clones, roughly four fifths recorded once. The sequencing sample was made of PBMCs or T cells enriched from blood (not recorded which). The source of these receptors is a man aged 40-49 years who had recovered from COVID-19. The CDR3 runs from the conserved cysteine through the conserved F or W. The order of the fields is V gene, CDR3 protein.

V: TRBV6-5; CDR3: CASSYQGAIGNTIYF
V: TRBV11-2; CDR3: CASSFLLEGGYTF
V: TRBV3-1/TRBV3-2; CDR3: CASSSLSRLTNEKLFF
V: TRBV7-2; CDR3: CASNPRVTSGGYTF
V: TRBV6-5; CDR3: CASLDRGGGRTEAFF
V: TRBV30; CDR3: CAWSVLGKGAKTEAFF
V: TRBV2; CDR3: CASSERSIDNQPQHF
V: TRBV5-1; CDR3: CASSLAGGANEKLFF
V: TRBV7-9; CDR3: CASSPAINRDRGYGYTF
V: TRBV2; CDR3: CASNRQYTSGELFF
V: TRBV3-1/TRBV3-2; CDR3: CASSQIGFEQYF
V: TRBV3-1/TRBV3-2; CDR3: CASSQDQRAASSYEQYF
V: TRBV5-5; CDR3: CASSLGLLNEQFF
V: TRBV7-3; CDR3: CASSLRGVAGTQYF
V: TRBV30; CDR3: CAWSVWSSGRRDNEQFF
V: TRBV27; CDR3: CASSLVDPGQGAYEQYF
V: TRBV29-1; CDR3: CSVEGGTGPSAF
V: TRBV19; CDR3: CASSWAVLRGSGNTIYF
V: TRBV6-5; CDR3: CASSQTSWEQFF
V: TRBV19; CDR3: CASSLGQGSQPQHF
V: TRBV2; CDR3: CASRRGYTDTQYF
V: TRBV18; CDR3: CASSPGTVGEQYF
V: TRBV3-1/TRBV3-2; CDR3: CASSSRRGRGHTEAFF
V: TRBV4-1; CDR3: CASSQVHARAIGYTF
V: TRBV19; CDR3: CASSNIGRDDSPLHF
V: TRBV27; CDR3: CASRALAGPNYGYTF
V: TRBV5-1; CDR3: CASSITGGNTEAFF
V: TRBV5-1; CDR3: CASSTRTRTGGAYEQYF
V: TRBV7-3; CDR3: CASSPARDMGGELFF
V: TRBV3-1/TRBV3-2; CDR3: CASSLASEQYF
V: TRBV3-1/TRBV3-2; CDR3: CASSQSPGDYQPQHF
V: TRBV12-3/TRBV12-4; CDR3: CASRRTSGRAAFF
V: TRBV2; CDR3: CASSQGGRNQPQHF
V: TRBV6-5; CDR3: CASSHRDRSSGYTF
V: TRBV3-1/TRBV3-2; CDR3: CASGGYPLNEQFF
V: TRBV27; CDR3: CASSSLTSGSGYNEQFF
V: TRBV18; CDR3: CASSPPGSGGFYNEQFF
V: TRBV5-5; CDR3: CASSLWQAKNYGYTF
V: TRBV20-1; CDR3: CSASLTGSRSSYNSPLHF
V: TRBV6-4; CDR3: CASSDSSRNTEAFF
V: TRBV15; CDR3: CATSRDSRPTGKNEKLFF
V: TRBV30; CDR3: CAWNRANTGELFF
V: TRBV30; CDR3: CAWSPSGDEQFF
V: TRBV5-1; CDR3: CASSLWTGKSSGANVLTF
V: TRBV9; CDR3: CASSVAWTSGTDTQYF
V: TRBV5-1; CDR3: CASSLFGFATGYTF
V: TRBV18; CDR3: CASSLSKGDGNEQFF
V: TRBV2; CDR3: CATQKTGGANQPQHF
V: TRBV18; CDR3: CASTGTIAAKLFF
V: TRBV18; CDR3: CASSLQGAGTEAFF
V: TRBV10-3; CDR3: CAINWRASSYNEQFF
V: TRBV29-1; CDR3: CSVTNQDSAYNEQFF
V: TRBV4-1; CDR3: CASSHQGASEAFF
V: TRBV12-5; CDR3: CASYRGPDEQFF
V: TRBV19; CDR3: CASSTSDRGLGNTIYF
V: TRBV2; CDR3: CASRRDSSYEQYF
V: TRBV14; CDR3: CASSTQTGAGEQYF